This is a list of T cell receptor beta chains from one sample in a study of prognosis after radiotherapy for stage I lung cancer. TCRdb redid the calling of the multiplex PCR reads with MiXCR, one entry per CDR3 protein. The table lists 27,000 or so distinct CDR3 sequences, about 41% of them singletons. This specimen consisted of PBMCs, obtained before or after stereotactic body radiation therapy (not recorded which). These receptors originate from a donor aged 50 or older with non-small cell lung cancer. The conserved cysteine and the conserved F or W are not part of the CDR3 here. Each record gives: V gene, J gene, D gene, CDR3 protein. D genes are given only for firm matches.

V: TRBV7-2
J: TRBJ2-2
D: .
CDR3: AGSLFTGELF

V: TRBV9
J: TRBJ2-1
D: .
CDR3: ASSVATGSSYNEQF

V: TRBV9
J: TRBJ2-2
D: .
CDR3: ASSGSYTGELF

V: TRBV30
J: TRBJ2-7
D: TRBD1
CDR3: AWSSRGYEQY

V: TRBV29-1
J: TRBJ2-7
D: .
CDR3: SVREDEQY

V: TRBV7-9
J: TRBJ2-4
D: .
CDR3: ASGRSDSNSPLH

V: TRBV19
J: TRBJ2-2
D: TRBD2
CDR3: ASSTLAGRTGELF

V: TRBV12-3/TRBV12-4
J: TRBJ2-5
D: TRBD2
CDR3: ASSLSGRGGETQY

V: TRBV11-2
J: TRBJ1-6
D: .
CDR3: ASSVDRESSYNSPLH

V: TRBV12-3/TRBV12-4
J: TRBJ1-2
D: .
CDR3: ASSPFQVRASNYGYT

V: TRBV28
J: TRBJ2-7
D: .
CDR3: ASSLYPGMNEQY

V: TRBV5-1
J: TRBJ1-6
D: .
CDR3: ASSFGITNSPLH

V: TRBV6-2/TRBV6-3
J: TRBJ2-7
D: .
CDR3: ASVIDREHY

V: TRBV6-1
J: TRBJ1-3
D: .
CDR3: ASSLGTPGNTIY